The 14 T cell receptor beta chains below all came from one sample that was sequenced in a study of CD8+ T cells in alopecia areata. The sequencing template was cDNA reverse transcribed from extracted RNA. Profiled with immunoSEQ multiplex PCR; TCRdb holds only in-frame clones, not every one. The repertoire consists of about 150,000 clones, with around 47% occurring once and the leading ten covering around 6.8%. Sequenced sample: CD4+ T cells sorted from blood. The origin of the receptors is a human donor with alopecia areata.

This sequence joins TRBV4-1 and TRBJ1-4; D unresolved. CDR3 size: 12 residues. The germline gives CDR1 MGHRA, CDR2 YSYEKL. V gave up 2 bases and J gave up 6 bases, with 4 bases separating them. CDR3 region: CASSQPYEKLFF. CDR3 nucleotides: TGCGCCAGCAGCCAACCGTATGAAAAACTGTTTTTT.

This clone was detected a few times. The chain links TRBV5-1 to TRBJ2-3; 9 bases map to TRBD2. The CDR3 spans 15 residues. Germline CDR1 SGHRS, CDR2 YFSETQ. With V trimmed by 4 bases and J by 6 bases, 9 bases remained unmatched. Written as DNA, the CDR3 is TGCGCCAGCAGCGATACTAGCGGGCCCGGGGATACGCAGTATTTT. Protein sequence: CASSDTSGPGDTQYF.

The chain has TRBV5-1 and TRBJ2-5; the D gene is possibly TRBD2 (6 bases). Trimming took off 5 bases at V and 5 bases at J, with 13 bases between the two ends. This CDR3 region has 13 residues. Germline values: CDR1 SGHRS, CDR2 YFSETQ. The CDR3 nucleotides are TGCGCCAGCAGGAGGGACTCCCCCGAGACCCAGTACTTC. Residues: CASRRDSPETQYF. The whole variable domain, filled in from reference TRBV5-1 and TRBJ2-5, reads KAGVTQTPRYLIKTRGQQVTLSCSPISGHRSVSWYQQTPGQGLQFLFEYFSETQRNKGNFPGRFSGRQFSNSRSEMNVSTLELGDSALYLCASRRDSPETQYFGPGTRLLVL.

This clone was seen a single time. The chain couples TRBV27 to TRBJ2-7; 7 positions match TRBD2. Germline V CDR1 and CDR2: MNHEY, SMNVEV (reference sequence). Trimming removed 5 bases from V and 1 base from J; junction bases left unmatched: 8. The CDR3 totals 15 residues. The CDR3: CASSPWAGASYEQYF. CDR3 sequence (DNA): TGTGCCAGCAGTCCATGGGCGGGAGCGTCCTACGAGCAGTACTTC.

The J gene is TRBJ2-1, the V gene TRBV5-4, with TRBD2 matching 14 bases. Germline lookup yields CDR1 SGHNT and CDR2 YYREEE (reference sequence). The CDR3 is 16 residues long. J was trimmed by 8 bases and V by 0 bases; bases with no gene match: 4. In DNA, the CDR3 is TGTGCCAGCAGCTTGGGGGGACTAGCGGGAGCGGATGAGCAGTTCTTC. Amino acids: CASSLGGLAGADEQFF.

In its sample, this clone was seen a few times. The chain is built from TRBV7-9 and TRBJ2-3; D tentatively fits TRBD1 or TRBD2 (5 bases each). V shed 5 bases and J shed 0 bases, with 12 bases lying between them. CDR1 is SEHNR and CDR2 is FQNEAQ in the germline V gene (reference sequence). The CDR3 sequence is 15 residues long. CDR3 sequence: CASSQVGASTDTQYF. CDR3 bases: TGTGCCAGCAGCCAAGTCGGGGCTAGCACAGATACGCAGTATTTT.

This clone has just a few counts. This chain connects TRBV2 to TRBJ1-1, with D tentatively TRBD1 (5 bases). The germline V gene encodes CDR1 SNHLY and CDR2 FYNNEI. The length of the CDR3 is 13 residues. Trimming stripped 7 bases from V and 1 base from J, with 10 bases between. CDR3: CASTGTANTEAFF. Here the CDR3 DNA reads TGTGCCAGCACTGGGACCGCGAACACTGAAGCTTTCTTT.

The V call is TRBV6-1, the J call TRBJ2-5, with D unclear. In germline, CDR1 is MNHNS, CDR2 SASEGT. The CDR3 has 14 amino acids. The ends were cut back, 1 base at V and 5 bases at J, with 11 bases in the middle. The CDR3 sequence is CASSEEWFGETQYF. The CDR3 nucleotides are TGTGCCAGCAGTGAAGAGTGGTTTGGGGAGACCCAGTACTTC.

V usage is TRBV30 and J usage is TRBJ1-1, with no clear D. Looked up from germline, CDR1 is GTSNPN and CDR2 is SVGIG (reference sequence). This CDR3 contains 15 residues. Trimming cost V 0 bases and J 1 base, with 12 bases left between them. As DNA, the CDR3 is TGTGCCTGGAGTGTACGGGCTTTTGGGAACACTGAAGCTTTCTTT. Protein product: CAWSVRAFGNTEAFF.

The J gene is TRBJ1-2, the V gene TRBV6-5; D is possibly TRBD1 (6 bases). This CDR3 is 16 amino acids long. V was clipped by 0 bases and J by 6 bases, with 17 bases between them. Germline V gene sequence: CDR1 MNHEY, CDR2 SVGAGI. This CDR3 reads CASSYSFNRVRNGYTF. DNA of the CDR3: TGTGCCAGCAGTTACTCGTTCAACAGGGTCCGGAATGGCTACACCTTC.

CDR3 coding DNA: TGCGCCAGCAGCTTGGGCTTGCGGGGCTCAGGGGGGGAGACCCAGTACTTC. Its translation is CASSLGLRGSGGETQYF. The V and J genes are TRBV5-1 and TRBJ2-5; D may be TRBD1 (7 bases). V lost 0 bases, J lost 5 bases, and 20 bases lay in between. This CDR3 is built from 17 residues. The V gene's germline CDR1 is SGHRS and CDR2 YFSETQ.

The chain has TRBV29-1 and TRBJ1-1; 7 bases line up with TRBD1. V shed 6 bases, J shed 2 bases, and the junction held 6 bases outside the gene matches. Germline V CDR1 and CDR2: SQVTM, ANQGSEA. This CDR3 comprises 13 residues. CDR3 amino acids: CSVVGQLNTEAFF. The DNA for the CDR3 is TGCAGCGTGGTGGGACAGCTCAACACTGAAGCTTTCTTT.

This chain joins TRBV29-1 and TRBJ2-7; D gene unclear. This CDR3 is built from 12 residues. The ends were cut back, 7 bases at V and 5 bases at J, with 15 bases in the middle. Germline CDR1 and CDR2: SQVTM and ANQGSEA. The CDR3 spells CSARPTLDEQYF. The CDR3 DNA is TGCAGCGCTCGGCCGACGCTCGACGAGCAGTACTTC.

This clone turned up a few times. The chain recombines TRBV7-3 with TRBJ1-1; D might be TRBD1 (5 bases). Germline CDR1 reads SGHTA; CDR2 reads FQGTGA. Trimming pared 5 bases from V and 6 bases from J, leaving 16 bases between. The CDR3 sequence is 14 residues long. CDR3: CASSPGQGLAEAFF. Written as DNA, the CDR3 is TGTGCCAGCAGCCCCGGACAAGGGCTAGCTGAAGCTTTCTTT.